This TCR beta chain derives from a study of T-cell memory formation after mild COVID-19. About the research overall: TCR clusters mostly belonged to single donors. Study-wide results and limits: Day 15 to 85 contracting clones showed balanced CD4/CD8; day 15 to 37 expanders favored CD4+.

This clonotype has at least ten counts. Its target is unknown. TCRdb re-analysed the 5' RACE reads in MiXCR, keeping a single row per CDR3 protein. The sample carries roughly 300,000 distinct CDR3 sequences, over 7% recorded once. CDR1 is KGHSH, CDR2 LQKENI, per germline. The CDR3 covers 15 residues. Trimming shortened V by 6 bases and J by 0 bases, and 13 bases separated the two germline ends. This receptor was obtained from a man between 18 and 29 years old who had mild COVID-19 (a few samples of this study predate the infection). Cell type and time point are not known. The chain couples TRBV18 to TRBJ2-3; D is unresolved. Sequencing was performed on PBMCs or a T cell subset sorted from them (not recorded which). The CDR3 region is CASSLLGPSTDTQYF. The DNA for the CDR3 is TGTGCCAGCTCCCTTCTTGGGCCCAGCACAGATACGCAGTATTTT.